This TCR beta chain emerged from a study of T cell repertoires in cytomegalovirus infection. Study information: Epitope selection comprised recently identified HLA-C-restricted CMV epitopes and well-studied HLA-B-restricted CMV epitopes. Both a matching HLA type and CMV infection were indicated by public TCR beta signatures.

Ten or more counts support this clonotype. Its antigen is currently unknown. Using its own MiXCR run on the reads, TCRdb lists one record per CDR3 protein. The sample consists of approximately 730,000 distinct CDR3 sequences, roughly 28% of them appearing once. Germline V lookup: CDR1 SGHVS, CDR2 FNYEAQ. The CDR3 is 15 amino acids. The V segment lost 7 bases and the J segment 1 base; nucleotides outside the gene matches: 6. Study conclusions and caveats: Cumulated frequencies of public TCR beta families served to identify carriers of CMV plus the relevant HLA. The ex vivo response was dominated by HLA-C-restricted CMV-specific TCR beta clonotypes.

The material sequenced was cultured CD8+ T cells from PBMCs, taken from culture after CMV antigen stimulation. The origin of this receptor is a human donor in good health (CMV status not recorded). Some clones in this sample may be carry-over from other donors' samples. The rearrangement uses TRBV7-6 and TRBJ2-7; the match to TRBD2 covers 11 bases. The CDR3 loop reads CASKALAGDSYEQYV. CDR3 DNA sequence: TGTGCCAGCAAAGCACTAGCGGGAGATTCCTACGAGCAGTACGTC.